This passage covers 13 T cell receptor beta chains from one sample sequenced in a study of graft-versus-host responses after intestinal transplantation. Data came from immunoSEQ multiplex PCR; TCRdb stores just in-frame clones and leaves some out. In the table there are 30,000 to 35,000 clones, about four fifths of which are singletons. These receptors lack a known antigen. Sequenced material: unstimulated CD8+ T cells sorted from spleen or lymph node cells, taken before intestinal transplant. The receptor set was obtained from a human donor who received an intestinal transplant.

V and J are TRBV7-8 and TRBJ1-4; D uncertain. CDR3 length: 13 amino acids. The germline gives CDR1 SGHVS, CDR2 FQNEAQ. Trimming shortened V by 5 bases and J by 10 bases, and 14 bases separated the two germline ends. This chain's CDR3 is CASSHPAEAKLFF. The CDR3 bases are TGTGCCAGCAGCCACCCCGCCGAAGCAAAACTGTTTTTT.

The chain links TRBV10-3 to TRBJ2-1; 8 positions agree with TRBD2. V was pared by 11 bases and J by 6 bases, with 12 bases of the junction left unmatched. CDR1 ENHRY and CDR2 SYGVKD come from the germline V gene. The CDR3 sequence is 14 residues long. CDR3 coding DNA: TGTGCCTCATCGATTCCGGGACTAGTCAATGAGCAGTTCTTC. It is translated as CASSIPGLVNEQFF.

The chain has TRBV27 and TRBJ2-1; 9 positions match TRBD2. J was trimmed by 5 bases and V by 8 bases; bases with no gene match: 10. From germline, CDR1 is MNHEY and CDR2 SMNVEV (reference sequence). The CDR3 has 15 amino acids. The CDR3 is CASHTWGLADNEQFF. Here the CDR3 DNA reads TGTGCCAGCCATACTTGGGGACTAGCAGACAATGAGCAGTTCTTC.

The rearrangement uses TRBV10-3 and TRBJ2-2; 7 nucleotides line up with TRBD1. Per the germline V gene, CDR1 is ENHRY and CDR2 is SYGVKD. The junction had 6 bases not matched to a gene; V was cut back by 2 bases and J by 0 bases. This CDR3 has 17 amino acids. This CDR3 is CAISEPTGTANTGELFF. CDR3 bases: TGTGCCATCAGTGAGCCGACCGGGACAGCGAACACCGGGGAGCTGTTTTTT.

The chain couples TRBV11-2 to TRBJ2-1; maybe TRBD2 (6 bases). Per the germline V gene, CDR1 is SGHAT and CDR2 is FQNNGV. This CDR3 region has 16 residues. V was cut by 7 bases and J by 0 bases, with 16 bases left in between. CDR3 sequence: CASNNLGTDSYNEQFF. The CDR3 DNA follows: TGTGCCAGCAACAATTTGGGGACTGACTCCTACAATGAGCAGTTCTTC.

The chain combines TRBV9 with TRBJ2-7, with D unresolved. Per the germline V gene, CDR1 is SGDLS and CDR2 is YYNGEE. With 0 bases removed from V and 0 bases from J, the gap between germline ends came to 10 bases. The CDR3 consists of 15 residues. This CDR3 reads CASSVVPTGSYEQYF. CDR3 nucleotide sequence: TGTGCCAGCAGCGTAGTTCCTACGGGCTCCTACGAGCAGTACTTC.

The chain combines TRBV10-1 with TRBJ2-7, with a tentative D call TRBD1 (5 bases). CDR1 and CDR2 (germline): WNHNN, SYGVQD (reference sequence). The CDR3 has 16 amino acids. The germline V and J ends were trimmed by 3 bases and 0 bases, with 15 bases remaining between them. The CDR3 protein is CASSDIRTPLSYEQYF. CDR3 bases: TGCGCCAGCAGTGACATTAGGACACCTCTCTCCTACGAGCAGTACTTC.

This clone was observed a few times. The rearrangement joins TRBV10-3 to TRBJ2-5; TRBD1 is a possible D gene (6 bases). V was trimmed by 6 bases and J by 2 bases, leaving 10 bases between them. The CDR3 contains 13 residues. CDR1 is ENHRY, CDR2 SYGVKD, per germline. CDR3 sequence (DNA): TGTGCCATCAGCAGACAGGAACAAGAGACCCAGTACTTC. This codes for CAISRQEQETQYF.

This rearrangement joins TRBV2 to TRBJ2-3; TRBD1 matches 11 bases. With 2 bases clipped from V and 6 bases from J, the junction kept 10 bases outside the gene matches. This CDR3 has 17 amino acids. Germline V gene sequence: CDR1 SNHLY, CDR2 FYNNEI. CDR3 nucleotides: TGTGCCAGCAGTGAATGGGGACAGGGGGTTCCTTCGGATACGCAGTATTTT. Translating gives CASSEWGQGVPSDTQYF.

This chain joins TRBV18 and TRBJ2-5; 9 nucleotides match TRBD2. The end of the DNA fits TRBJ2-7 better, so the J call may be wrong. This CDR3 is 16 amino acids long. Per the germline V gene, CDR1 is KGHSH and CDR2 is LQKENI. The CDR3 region is CASSPLAGVHPYEQYF. Written as DNA, the CDR3 is TGTGCCAGCTCACCACTAGCGGGAGTCCACCCCTACGAGCAGTACTTC.

The V call is TRBV5-6, the J call TRBJ2-7, with a tentative D call TRBD2 (6 bases). V was pared by 3 bases and J by 6 bases, with 10 bases between. Germline V gene data show CDR1 as SGHDT and CDR2 as YYEEEE. The CDR3 consists of 12 residues. CDR3 sequence (DNA): TGTGCCAGCAGCTACGGGACTGGCGAGCAGTACTTC. Its translation is CASSYGTGEQYF. Drawing the rest from reference TRBV5-6 and TRBJ2-7, the complete variable domain is DAGVTQSPTHLIKTRGQQVTLRCSPKSGHDTVSWYQQALGQGPQFIFQYYEEEERQRGNFPDRFSGHQFPNYSSELNVNALLLGDSALYLCASSYGTGEQYFGPGTRLTVT.

This clone occurred once. This chain links TRBV7-9 with TRBJ2-1; D call uncertain. Germline V gene lookup returns CDR1 SEHNR and CDR2 FQNEAQ (reference sequence). The V and J ends lost 5 bases and 4 bases respectively, with 6 bases between them. The CDR3 has 12 residues. In nucleotides, the CDR3 is TGTGCCAGCAGCGACTTTTACAATGAGCAGTTCTTC. Protein product: CASSDFYNEQFF. The complete variable domain, with remaining parts taken from reference TRBV7-9 and TRBJ2-1, reads DTGVSQNPRHKITKRGQNVTFRCDPISEHNRLYWYRQTLGQGPEFLTYFQNEAQLEKSRLLSDRFSAERPKGSFSTLEIQRTEQGDSAMYLCASSDFYNEQFFGPGTRLTVL.

The rearrangement joins TRBV19 to TRBJ2-1; maybe TRBD2 (5 bases). The CDR3 consists of 16 residues. Trimming took off 4 bases at V and 4 bases at J, with 17 bases between the two ends. The germline gives CDR1 LNHDA, CDR2 SQIVND (reference sequence). Here the CDR3 DNA reads TGTGCCAGTAGTACTAGCAGGATCCTTTTTTACAATGAGCAGTTCTTC. As protein: CASSTSRILFYNEQFF.